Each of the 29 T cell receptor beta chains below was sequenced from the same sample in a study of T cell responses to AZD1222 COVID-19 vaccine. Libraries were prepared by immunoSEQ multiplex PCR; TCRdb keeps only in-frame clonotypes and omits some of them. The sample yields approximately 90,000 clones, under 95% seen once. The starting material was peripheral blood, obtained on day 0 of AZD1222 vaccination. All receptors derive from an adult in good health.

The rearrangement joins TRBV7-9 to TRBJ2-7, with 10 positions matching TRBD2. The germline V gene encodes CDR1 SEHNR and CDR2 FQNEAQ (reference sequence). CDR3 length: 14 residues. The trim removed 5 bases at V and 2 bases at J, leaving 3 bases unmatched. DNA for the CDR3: TGTGCCAGCAGCCCGAGCGGGAGGGCCTACGAGCAGTACTTC. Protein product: CASSPSGRAYEQYF.

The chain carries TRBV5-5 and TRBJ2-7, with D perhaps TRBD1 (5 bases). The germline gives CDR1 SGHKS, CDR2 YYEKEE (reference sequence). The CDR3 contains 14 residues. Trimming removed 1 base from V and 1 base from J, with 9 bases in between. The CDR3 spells CASSLWGQSYEQYF. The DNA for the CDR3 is TGTGCCAGCAGCTTGTGGGGCCAGTCCTACGAGCAGTACTTC.

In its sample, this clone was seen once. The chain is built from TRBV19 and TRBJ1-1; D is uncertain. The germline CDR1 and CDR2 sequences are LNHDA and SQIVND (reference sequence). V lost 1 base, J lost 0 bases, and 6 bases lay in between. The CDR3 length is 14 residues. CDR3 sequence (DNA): TGTGCCAGTAGTATAGGGGGTCTGAACACTGAAGCTTTCTTT. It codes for CASSIGGLNTEAFF.

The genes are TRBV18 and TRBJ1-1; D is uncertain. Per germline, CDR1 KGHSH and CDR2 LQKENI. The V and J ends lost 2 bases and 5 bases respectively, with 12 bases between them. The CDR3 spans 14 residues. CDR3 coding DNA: TGTGCCAGCTCACCAGAGGCGGGGTGGACTGAAGCTTTCTTT. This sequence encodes CASSPEAGWTEAFF. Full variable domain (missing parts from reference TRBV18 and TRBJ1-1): NAGVMQNPRHLVRRRGQEARLRCSPMKGHSHVYWYRQLPEEGLKFMVYLQKENIIDESGMPKERFSAEFPKEGPSILRIQQVVRGDSAAYFCASSPEAGWTEAFFGQGTRLTVV.

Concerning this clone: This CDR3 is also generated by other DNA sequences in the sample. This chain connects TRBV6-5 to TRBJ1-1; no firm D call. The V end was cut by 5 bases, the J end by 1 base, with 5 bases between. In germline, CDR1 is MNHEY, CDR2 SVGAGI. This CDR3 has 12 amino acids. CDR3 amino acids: CASSRGNTEAFF. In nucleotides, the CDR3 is TGTGCCAGCAGTAGAGGGAACACTGAAGCTTTCTTT.

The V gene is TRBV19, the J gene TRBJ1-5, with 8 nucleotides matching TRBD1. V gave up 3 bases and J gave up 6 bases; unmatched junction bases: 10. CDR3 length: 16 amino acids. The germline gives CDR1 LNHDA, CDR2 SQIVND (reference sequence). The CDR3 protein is CASSILQGVGSQPQHF. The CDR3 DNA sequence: TGTGCCAGTAGTATCTTACAGGGGGTAGGGAGTCAGCCCCAGCATTTT. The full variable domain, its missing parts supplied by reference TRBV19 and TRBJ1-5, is DGGITQSPKYLFRKEGQNVTLSCEQNLNHDAMYWYRQDPGQGLRLIYYSQIVNDFQKGDIAEGYSVSREKKESFPLTVTSAQKNPTAFYLCASSILQGVGSQPQHFGDGTRLSIL.

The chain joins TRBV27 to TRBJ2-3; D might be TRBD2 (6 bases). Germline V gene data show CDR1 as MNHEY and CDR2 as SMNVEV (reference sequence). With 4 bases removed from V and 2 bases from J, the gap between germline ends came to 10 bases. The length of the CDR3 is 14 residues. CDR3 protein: CASSSQGLTDTQYF. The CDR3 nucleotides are TGTGCCAGCAGTTCCCAGGGACTCACAGATACGCAGTATTTT.

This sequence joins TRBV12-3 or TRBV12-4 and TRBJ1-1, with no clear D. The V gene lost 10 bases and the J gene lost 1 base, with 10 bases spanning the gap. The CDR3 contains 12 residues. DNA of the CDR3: TGTGCCACCCACGGGCCGAACACTGAAGCTTTCTTT. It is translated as CATHGPNTEAFF.

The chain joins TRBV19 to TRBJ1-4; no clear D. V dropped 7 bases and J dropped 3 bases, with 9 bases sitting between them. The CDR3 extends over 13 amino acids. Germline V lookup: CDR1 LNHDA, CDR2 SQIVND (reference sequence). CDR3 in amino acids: CASTPASNEKLFF. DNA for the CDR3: TGTGCCAGTACCCCGGCATCTAATGAAAAACTGTTTTTT.

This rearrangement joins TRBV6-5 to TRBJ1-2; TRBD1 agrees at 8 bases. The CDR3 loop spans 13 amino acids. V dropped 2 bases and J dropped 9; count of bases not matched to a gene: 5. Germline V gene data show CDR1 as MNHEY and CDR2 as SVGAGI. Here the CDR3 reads CASSYPDRGSYTF. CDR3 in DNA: TGTGCCAGCAGTTACCCCGACAGGGGTAGCTACACCTTC.

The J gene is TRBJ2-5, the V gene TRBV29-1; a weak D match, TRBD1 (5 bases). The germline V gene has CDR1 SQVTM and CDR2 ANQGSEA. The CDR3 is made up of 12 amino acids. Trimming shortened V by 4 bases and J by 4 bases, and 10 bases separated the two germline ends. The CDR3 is CSVVDSRETQYF. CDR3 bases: TGCAGCGTTGTCGACAGTCGAGAGACCCAGTACTTC. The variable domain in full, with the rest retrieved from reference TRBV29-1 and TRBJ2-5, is SAVISQKPSRDICQRGTSLTIQCQVDSQVTMMFWYRQQPGQSLTLIATANQGSEATYESGFVIDKFPISRPNLTFSTLTVSNMSPEDSSIYLCSVVDSRETQYFGPGTRLLVL.

The CDR3 reads CASRLIREETQYF. In DNA, the CDR3 is TGTGCCAGCAGACTGATCAGAGAAGAGACCCAGTACTTC. The chain uses TRBV12-3 or TRBV12-4 and TRBJ2-5, with D unclear. This CDR3 contains 13 residues. Trimming removed 6 bases from V and 3 bases from J, with 11 bases in between.

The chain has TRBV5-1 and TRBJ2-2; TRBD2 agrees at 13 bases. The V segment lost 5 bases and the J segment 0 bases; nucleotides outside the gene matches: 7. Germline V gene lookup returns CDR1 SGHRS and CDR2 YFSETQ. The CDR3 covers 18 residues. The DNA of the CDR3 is TGCGCCAGCAGGGGGGGACTAGCGGGAAATCCGAACACCGGGGAGCTGTTTTTT. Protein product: CASRGGLAGNPNTGELFF.

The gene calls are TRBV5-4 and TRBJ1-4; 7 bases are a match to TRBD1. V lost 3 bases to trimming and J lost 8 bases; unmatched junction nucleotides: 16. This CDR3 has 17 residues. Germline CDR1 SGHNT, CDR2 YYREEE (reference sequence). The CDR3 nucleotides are TGTGCCAGCAGCTACGACGGACAGGCCCAAACGAGGGAAAAACTGTTTTTT. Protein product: CASSYDGQAQTREKLFF. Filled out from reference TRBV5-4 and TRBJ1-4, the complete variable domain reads ETGVTQSPTHLIKTRGQQVTLRCSSQSGHNTVSWYQQALGQGPQFIFQYYREEENGRGNFPPRFSGLQFPNYSSELNVNALELDDSALYLCASSYDGQAQTREKLFFGSGTQLSVL.

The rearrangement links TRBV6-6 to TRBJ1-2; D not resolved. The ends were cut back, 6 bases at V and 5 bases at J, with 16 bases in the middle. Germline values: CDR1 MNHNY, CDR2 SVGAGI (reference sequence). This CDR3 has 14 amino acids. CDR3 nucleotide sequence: TGTGCCAGCAGCCCTGGGTCCGACCTTTATGGCTACACCTTC. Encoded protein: CASSPGSDLYGYTF.

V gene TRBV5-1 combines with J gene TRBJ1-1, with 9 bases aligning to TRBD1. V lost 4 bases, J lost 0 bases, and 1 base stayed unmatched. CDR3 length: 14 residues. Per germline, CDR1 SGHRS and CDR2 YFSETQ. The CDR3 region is CASSGTGMNTEAFF. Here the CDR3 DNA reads TGCGCCAGCAGCGGGACAGGGATGAACACTGAAGCTTTCTTT. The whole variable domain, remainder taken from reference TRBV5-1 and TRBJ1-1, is KAGVTQTPRYLIKTRGQQVTLSCSPISGHRSVSWYQQTPGQGLQFLFEYFSETQRNKGNFPGRFSGRQFSNSRSEMNVSTLELGDSALYLCASSGTGMNTEAFFGQGTRLTVV.

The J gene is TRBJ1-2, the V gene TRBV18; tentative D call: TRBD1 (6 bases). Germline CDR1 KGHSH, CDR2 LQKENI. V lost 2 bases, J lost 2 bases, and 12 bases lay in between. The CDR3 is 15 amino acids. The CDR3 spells CASSPSGGRNYGYTF. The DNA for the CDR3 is TGTGCCAGCTCACCATCGGGGGGGCGGAACTATGGCTACACCTTC. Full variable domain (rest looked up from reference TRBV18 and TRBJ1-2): NAGVMQNPRHLVRRRGQEARLRCSPMKGHSHVYWYRQLPEEGLKFMVYLQKENIIDESGMPKERFSAEFPKEGPSILRIQQVVRGDSAAYFCASSPSGGRNYGYTFGSGTRLTVV.

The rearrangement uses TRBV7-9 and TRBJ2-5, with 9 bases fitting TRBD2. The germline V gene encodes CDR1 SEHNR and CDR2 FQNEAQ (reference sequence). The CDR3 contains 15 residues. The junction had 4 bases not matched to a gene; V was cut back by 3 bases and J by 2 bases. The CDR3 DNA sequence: TGTGCCAGCAGCTTCCCCCTAGCGGGACAAGAGACCCAGTACTTC. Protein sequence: CASSFPLAGQETQYF.

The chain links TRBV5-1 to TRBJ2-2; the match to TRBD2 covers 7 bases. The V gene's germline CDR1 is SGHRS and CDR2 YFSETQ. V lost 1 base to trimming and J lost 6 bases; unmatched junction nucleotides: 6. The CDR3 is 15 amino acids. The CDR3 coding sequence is TGCGCCAGCAGCTTGCGTTGGACTAGTGCCGGGGAGCTGTTTTTT. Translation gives CASSLRWTSAGELFF.

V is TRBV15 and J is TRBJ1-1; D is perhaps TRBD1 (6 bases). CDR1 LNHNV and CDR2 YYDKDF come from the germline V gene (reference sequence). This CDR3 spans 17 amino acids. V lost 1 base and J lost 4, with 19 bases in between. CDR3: CATSRVGQRTSGTEAFF. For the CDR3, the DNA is TGTGCCACCAGCAGAGTGGGACAACGGACTTCGGGCACTGAAGCTTTCTTT.

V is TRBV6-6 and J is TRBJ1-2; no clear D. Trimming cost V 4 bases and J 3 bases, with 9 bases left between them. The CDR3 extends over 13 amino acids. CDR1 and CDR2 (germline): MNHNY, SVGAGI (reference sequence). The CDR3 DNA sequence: TGTGCCAGCAGTTTAGGAGCCCACTATGGCTACACCTTC. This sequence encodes CASSLGAHYGYTF.

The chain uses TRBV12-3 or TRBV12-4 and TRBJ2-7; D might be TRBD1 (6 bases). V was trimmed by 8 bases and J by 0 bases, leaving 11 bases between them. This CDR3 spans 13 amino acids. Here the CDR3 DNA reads TGTGCCAGCTTCGGACAGAACTCCTACGAGCAGTACTTC. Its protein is CASFGQNSYEQYF.

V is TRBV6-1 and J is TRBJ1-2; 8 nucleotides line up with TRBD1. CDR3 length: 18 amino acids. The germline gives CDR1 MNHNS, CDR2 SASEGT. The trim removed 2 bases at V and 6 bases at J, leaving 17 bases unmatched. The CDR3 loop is CASSETRGQGAIGNGYTF. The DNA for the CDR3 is TGTGCCAGCAGTGAAACCCGGGGGCAGGGGGCAATTGGTAATGGCTACACCTTC.

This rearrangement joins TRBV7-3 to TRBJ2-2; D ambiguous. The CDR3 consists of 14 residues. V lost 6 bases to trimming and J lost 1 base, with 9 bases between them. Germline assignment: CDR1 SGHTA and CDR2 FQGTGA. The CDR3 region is CASRDAGNTGELFF. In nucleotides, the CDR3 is TGTGCCAGCAGGGACGCTGGGAACACCGGGGAGCTGTTTTTT.

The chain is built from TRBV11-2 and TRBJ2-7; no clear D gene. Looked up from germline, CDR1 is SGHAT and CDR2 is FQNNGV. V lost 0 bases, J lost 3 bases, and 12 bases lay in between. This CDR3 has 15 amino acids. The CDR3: CASSLDVEPSYEQYF. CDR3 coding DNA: TGTGCCAGCAGCTTAGATGTGGAACCCAGCTACGAGCAGTACTTC.

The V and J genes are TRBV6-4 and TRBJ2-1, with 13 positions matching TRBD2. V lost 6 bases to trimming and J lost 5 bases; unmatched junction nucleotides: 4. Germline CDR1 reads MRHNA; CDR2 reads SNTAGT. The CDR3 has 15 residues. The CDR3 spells CASSQLAGGNNEQFF. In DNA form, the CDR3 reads TGTGCCAGCAGCCAACTAGCGGGAGGGAACAATGAGCAGTTCTTC.

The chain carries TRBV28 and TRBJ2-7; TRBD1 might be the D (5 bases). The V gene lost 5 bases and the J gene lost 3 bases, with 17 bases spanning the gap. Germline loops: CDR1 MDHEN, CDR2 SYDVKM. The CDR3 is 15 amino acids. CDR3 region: CASSPPLRDSYEQYF. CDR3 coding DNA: TGTGCCAGCAGTCCCCCGTTGCGCGACAGCTACGAGCAGTACTTC.

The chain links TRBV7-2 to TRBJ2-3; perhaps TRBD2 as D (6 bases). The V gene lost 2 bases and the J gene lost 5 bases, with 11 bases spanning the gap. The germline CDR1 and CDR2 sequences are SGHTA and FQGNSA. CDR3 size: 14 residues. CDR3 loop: CASSLRRGRDTQYF. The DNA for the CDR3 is TGTGCCAGCAGCTTACGGAGGGGAAGAGATACGCAGTATTTT.

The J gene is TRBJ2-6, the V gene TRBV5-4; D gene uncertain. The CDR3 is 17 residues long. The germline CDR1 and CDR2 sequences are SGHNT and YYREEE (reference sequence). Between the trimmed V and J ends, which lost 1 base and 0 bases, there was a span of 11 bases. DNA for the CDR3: TGTGCCAGCAGCTTGAACCCCCGGAGCTCTGGGGCCAACGTCCTGACTTTC. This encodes CASSLNPRSSGANVLTF.